This T cell receptor (beta chain) was sequenced in a study of blood T cell repertoires in COVID-19. Study overall: The United States, Italy and Spain provided the acute and convalescent COVID-19 samples. From T cells, B-cell-depleted T cells, or PBMCs came the material, which was cDNA or gDNA.

As processed by the authors: Using reference gene primer amplification, nucleated cell counts were estimated. The data were produced by immunoSEQ multiplex PCR, yet TCRdb's version contains in-frame clones alone and is incomplete. The V and J calls and the clone size are those of that table, but D and trimming were determined from the DNA. The data hold roughly 150,000 clones, with more than 70% observed a single time. Germline V gives CDR1 SNHLY, CDR2 FYNNEI. The CDR3 extends over 16 amino acids. Germline trimming cut 5 bases from V and 13 bases from J; bases unmatched to any gene: 14. The material sequenced was peripheral blood. The clonotype was recovered from a man aged 60 to 75 with acute or convalescent COVID-19. The rearrangement links TRBV2 to TRBJ2-1; TRBD2 aligns across 13 bases. CDR3 protein: CASSPGLAGERTIQFF. The CDR3 region has the DNA TGTGCCAGCAGTCCCGGACTAGCGGGGGAAAGGACAATACAGTTCTTC. Together with reference TRBV2 and TRBJ2-1, the CDR3 gives the full variable domain: EPEVTQTPSHQVTQMGQEVILRCVPISNHLYFYWYRQILGQKVEFLVSFYNNEISEKSEIFDDQFSVERPDGSNFTLKIRSTKLEDSAMYFCASSPGLAGERTIQFFGPGTRLTVL.